These 21 T cell receptor beta chains were sequenced from one sample in a study of T cells after yellow fever vaccination. MiXCR, applied by TCRdb to the 5' RACE reads, yields one record per CDR3 protein. The sample includes hundreds of thousands of distinct CDR3 sequences, roughly 13% of them seen just once. The specimen comprised PBMCs, sampled on the day of the yellow fever booster vaccination. All receptors come from a man under 40 who received the YFV17D yellow fever vaccine.

This clonotype was detected once. This chain uses TRBV28 with TRBJ2-1, with a tentative D call TRBD1 (6 bases). The germline V gene has CDR1 MDHEN and CDR2 SYDVKM. This CDR3 has 19 residues. Trimming stripped 2 bases from V and 6 bases from J, with 26 bases between. Here the CDR3 reads CASSLVRYTGTKDGNEQFF. The CDR3 coding sequence is TGTGCCAGCAGTTTAGTTAGGTACACCGGGACAAAGGATGGCAATGAGCAGTTCTTC.

The V gene is TRBV12-3 or TRBV12-4, the J gene TRBJ2-2; possibly TRBD2 for D (6 bases). The CDR3 is 14 residues long. The V end was cut by 1 base, the J end by 9 bases, with 12 bases between. The CDR3 here is CASSLGDFTWELFF. In DNA form, the CDR3 reads TGTGCCAGCAGTTTAGGGGACTTTACTTGGGAGCTGTTTTTT.

This clonotype was picked up a small number of times. The chain recombines TRBV11-2 with TRBJ2-7; TRBD2 aligns across 7 bases. This CDR3 region has 15 residues. Germline V gives CDR1 SGHAT, CDR2 FQNNGV. V dropped 4 bases and J dropped 3; count of bases not matched to a gene: 9. CDR3 protein: CASSSPLLADYEQYF. The CDR3 region has the DNA TGTGCCAGCAGCTCCCCCCTTCTAGCGGACTACGAGCAGTACTTC.

This clonotype was recorded a few times. This rearrangement joins TRBV6-2 or TRBV6-3 to TRBJ2-7, with D possibly TRBD2 on 5 matching bases. V gave up 7 bases and J gave up 7 bases, with 23 bases separating them. CDR1 is MNHEY and CDR2 is SVGEGT in the germline V gene. CDR3 size: 15 residues. CDR3 sequence: CASKEVGGPSREQYF. The CDR3 region has the DNA TGTGCCAGCAAGGAGGTGGGCGGACCTTCTCGGGAGCAGTACTTC.

The V call is TRBV10-3, the J call TRBJ2-4; weak D call: TRBD1 (6 bases). Germline CDR1 and CDR2: ENHRY and SYGVKD. The CDR3 covers 16 residues. The germline V and J ends were trimmed by 4 bases and 5 bases, with 18 bases remaining between them. CDR3 loop: CAISAVRQGRENIQYF. The CDR3 bases are TGTGCCATCAGTGCAGTTCGCCAGGGGCGCGAAAACATTCAGTACTTC.

This clonotype was found a few times. This chain uses TRBV19 with TRBJ1-1, with D possibly being TRBD1 (6 bases). Per germline, CDR1 LNHDA and CDR2 SQIVND (reference sequence). The CDR3 consists of 14 residues. Trimming left V 6 bases short and J 1 base short, with 12 bases between. CDR3 sequence reads: CASRNRAANTEAFF. The CDR3 coding sequence is TGTGCCAGTAGGAACAGGGCAGCGAACACTGAAGCTTTCTTT.

This clonotype appeared a few times. This chain joins TRBV20-1 and TRBJ1-2, with D hard to call. The CDR3 totals 13 residues. The germline CDR1 and CDR2 sequences are DFQATT and SNEGSKA (reference sequence). The V end was cut by 6 bases, the J end by 6 bases, with 17 bases between. The CDR3 loop is CSAPTRSGNGYTF. CDR3 DNA sequence: TGCAGTGCCCCGACCCGCAGTGGGAATGGCTACACCTTC.

This chain uses TRBV10-2 with TRBJ2-1; 11 positions agree with TRBD2. Germline V lookup: CDR1 WSHSY, CDR2 SAAADI. CDR3 length: 15 residues. The J segment lost 6 bases and the V segment lost 6 bases, leaving 7 bases of the junction unmatched. CDR3 nucleotides: TGCGCCAGCAGGGTTAGCGGGAGGGCGGGCAATGAGCAGTTCTTC. Its translation is CASRVSGRAGNEQFF.

The V call is TRBV19, the J call TRBJ2-1; no clear D gene. In germline, CDR1 is LNHDA, CDR2 SQIVND (reference sequence). The ends were cut back, 8 bases at V and 3 bases at J, with 11 bases in the middle. The CDR3 sequence is 13 residues long. This chain's CDR3 is CASGVGRYNEQFF. The CDR3 DNA reads as TGTGCCAGTGGGGTCGGCCGCTACAATGAGCAGTTCTTC.

This clonotype was counted between two and nine times. V usage is TRBV3-1 and J usage is TRBJ2-5; D is possibly TRBD1 (7 bases). The CDR3 is 14 amino acids. The V gene lost 4 bases and the J gene lost 4 bases, with 13 bases spanning the gap. In germline, CDR1 is LGHDT, CDR2 YNNKEL (reference sequence). The DNA for the CDR3 is TGTGCCAGCAGCCTGCGGGACAGCAGAGAGACCCAGTACTTC. Amino acids: CASSLRDSRETQYF.

The rearrangement joins TRBV30 to TRBJ1-1; D is unclear. Trimming shortened V by 4 bases and J by 4 bases, and 13 bases separated the two germline ends. CDR1 GTSNPN and CDR2 SVGIG come from the germline V gene (reference sequence). The CDR3 covers 13 residues. CDR3 protein: CAWIPVRGTEAFF. DNA of the CDR3: TGTGCCTGGATCCCAGTGCGGGGCACTGAAGCTTTCTTT.

This clonotype has more than one count but fewer than ten. V and J are TRBV9 and TRBJ2-2; no clear D gene. This CDR3 comprises 16 residues. Germline V gene lookup returns CDR1 SGDLS and CDR2 YYNGEE. Trimming took 6 bases from V and 2 from J, leaving 17 bases between them. The CDR3 region is CASTNSLSYNTGELFF. Written as DNA, the CDR3 is TGTGCCAGCACCAATTCTTTAAGTTACAACACCGGGGAGCTGTTTTTT.

Many counts were recorded for this clonotype. The chain recombines TRBV12-3 or TRBV12-4 with TRBJ2-3; 11 nucleotides align to TRBD2. The junction had 3 bases not matched to a gene; V was cut back by 6 bases and J by 4 bases. The CDR3 has 14 residues. The CDR3 loop is CASRLAGVPDTQYF. In DNA form, the CDR3 reads TGTGCCAGCAGACTAGCGGGAGTTCCAGATACGCAGTATTTT.

This clonotype was detected many times. This sequence joins TRBV27 and TRBJ2-1, with D uncertain. The V end was cut by 3 bases, the J end by 0 bases, with 12 bases between. The CDR3 is 16 amino acids. Looked up from germline, CDR1 is MNHEY and CDR2 is SMNVEV (reference sequence). This chain's CDR3 is CASSFVGISSYNEQFF. CDR3 in DNA: TGTGCCAGCAGTTTCGTCGGCATAAGCTCCTACAATGAGCAGTTCTTC.

This clonotype was recorded many times. V and J are TRBV12-3 or TRBV12-4 and TRBJ2-2; D unresolved. CDR3 length equals 11 residues. Trimming shortened V by 7 bases and J by 0 bases, and 0 bases separated the two germline ends. As DNA, the CDR3 is TGTGCCAGCACGAACACCGGGGAGCTGTTTTTT. This translates into CASTNTGELFF.

This clonotype was detected only a few times. This chain uses TRBV29-1 with TRBJ2-5; 8 bases match TRBD1. The CDR3 is 13 amino acids. The trim removed 6 bases at V and 2 bases at J, leaving 5 bases unmatched. Germline assignment: CDR1 SQVTM and CDR2 ANQGSEA. The CDR3 here is CSVKDRDQETQYF. The CDR3 DNA is TGCAGCGTCAAGGACAGGGATCAAGAGACCCAGTACTTC.

At least ten counts were recorded for this clonotype. The chain combines TRBV28 with TRBJ2-1, with D perhaps matching TRBD2 (6 bases). Trimming pared 3 bases from V and 8 bases from J, leaving 17 bases between. Germline CDR1 reads MDHEN; CDR2 reads SYDVKM. The CDR3 runs to 15 residues. CDR3 sequence (DNA): TGTGCCAGCAGTTTCCCGGACTACCCATACGATGAGCAGTTCTTC. Translating it yields CASSFPDYPYDEQFF.

This clonotype occurred a few times. This chain uses TRBV7-9 with TRBJ2-5; D is uncertain. With 5 bases removed from V and 5 bases from J, the gap between germline ends came to 9 bases. This CDR3 is built from 12 residues. Germline V gives CDR1 SEHNR, CDR2 FQNEAQ (reference sequence). The DNA for the CDR3 is TGTGCCAGCAGCCACGGGTTGGAGACCCAGTACTTC. Its translation is CASSHGLETQYF.

Many counts were recorded for this clonotype. This chain connects TRBV9 to TRBJ2-5; 8 bases match TRBD2. CDR1 is SGDLS, CDR2 YYNGEE, per germline. The V segment lost 3 bases and the J segment 6 bases; nucleotides outside the gene matches: 28. This CDR3 is built from 21 residues. The CDR3, as DNA: TGTGCCAGCAGCGCCAGGCCCTCCGTAGTAGAGGTAGCGGGGTGGGAGCAGACCCAGTACTTC. Translation gives CASSARPSVVEVAGWEQTQYF. The full variable domain, rest sourced from reference TRBV9 and TRBJ2-5, is DSGVTQTPKHLITATGQRVTLRCSPRSGDLSVYWYQQSLDQGLQFLIQYYNGEERAKGNILERFSAQQFPDLHSELNLSSLELGDSALYFCASSARPSVVEVAGWEQTQYFGPGTRLLVL.

The V and J genes are TRBV20-1 and TRBJ2-1, with TRBD2 matching over 7 bases. Germline assignment: CDR1 DFQATT and CDR2 SNEGSKA (reference sequence). There are 15 residues in the CDR3. J gave up 6 bases and V 6 bases, and 14 bases lay outside the gene matches. Here the CDR3 DNA reads TGCAGTGCCCCACAAACCGGGACTACTACCAATGAGCAGTTCTTC. Translating it yields CSAPQTGTTTNEQFF.

In this sample, this clonotype turned up a few times. The gene calls are TRBV5-1 and TRBJ2-5, with D possibly matching TRBD2 (5 bases). CDR1 is SGHRS and CDR2 is YFSETQ in the germline V gene. V was trimmed by 5 bases and J by 9 bases, leaving 20 bases between them. The CDR3 loop spans 14 amino acids. The chain's CDR3 is CASRSGTAKIPQYF. CDR3 DNA sequence: TGCGCCAGCAGGAGCGGAACAGCCAAAATTCCCCAGTACTTC.